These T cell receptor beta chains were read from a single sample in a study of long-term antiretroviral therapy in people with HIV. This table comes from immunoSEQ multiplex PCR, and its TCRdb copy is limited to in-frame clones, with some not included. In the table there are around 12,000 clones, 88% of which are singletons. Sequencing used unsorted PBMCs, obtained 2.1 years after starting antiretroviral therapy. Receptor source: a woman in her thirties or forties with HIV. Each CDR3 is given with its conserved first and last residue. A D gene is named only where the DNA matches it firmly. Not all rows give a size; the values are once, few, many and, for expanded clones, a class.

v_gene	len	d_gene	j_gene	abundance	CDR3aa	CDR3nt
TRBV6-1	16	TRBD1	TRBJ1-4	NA	CASSEGLQGRSEKLFF	TGTGCCAGCAGTGAAGGTTTACAGGGGAGGTCTGAAAAACTGTTTTTT
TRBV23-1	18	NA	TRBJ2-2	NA	CASSQPTLTTGNTGELFF	TGCGCCAGCAGTCAACCCACCTTGACGACAGGGAACACCGGGGAGCTGTTTTTT
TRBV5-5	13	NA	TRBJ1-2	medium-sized	CASSLANNYGYTF	TGTGCCAGCAGCTTGGCCAACAACTATGGCTACACCTTC
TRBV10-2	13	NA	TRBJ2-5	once	CASRGGFGETQYF	TGCGCCAGCAGGGGAGGATTTGGGGAGACCCAGTACTTC
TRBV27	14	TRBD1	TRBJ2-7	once	CASTPGQGFREQYF	TGTGCCAGCACCCCGGGACAGGGTTTCCGCGAGCAGTACTTC
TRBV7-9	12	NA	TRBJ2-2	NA	CASSLSWGELFF	TGTGCCAGCAGCTTATCCTGGGGGGAGCTGTTTTTT
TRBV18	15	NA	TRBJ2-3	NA	CASSPLTAGTDTQYF	TGTGCCAGCTCTCCTCTTACTGCAGGCACAGATACGCAGTATTTT
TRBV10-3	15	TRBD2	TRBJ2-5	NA	CAISGGGTSQETQYF	TGTGCCATCAGTGGCGGAGGGACTAGTCAAGAGACCCAGTACTTC
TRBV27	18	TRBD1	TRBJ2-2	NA	CASSLYPGQAMNTGELFF	TGTGCCAGCAGTTTATATCCGGGACAGGCGATGAACACCGGGGAGCTGTTTTTT
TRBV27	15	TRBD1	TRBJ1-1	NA	CASSSEQGANTEAFF	TGTGCCAGCAGTTCAGAACAGGGGGCGAACACTGAAGCTTTCTTT
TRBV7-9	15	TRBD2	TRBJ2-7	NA	CASSLAGGGDYEQYF	TGTGCCAGCAGCTTAGCAGGCGGGGGAGATTACGAGCAGTACTTC
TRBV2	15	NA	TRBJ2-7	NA	CASSEQRSGAYEQYF	TGTGCCAGCAGTGAACAGCGTTCGGGAGCCTACGAGCAGTACTTC
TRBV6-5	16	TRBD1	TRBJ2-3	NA	CASSSGQGASTDTQYF	TGTGCCAGCAGTTCCGGACAGGGGGCTAGCACAGATACGCAGTATTTT
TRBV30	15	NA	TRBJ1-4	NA	CAWSVGQATNEKLFF	TGTGCCTGGAGTGTAGGACAAGCAACTAATGAAAAACTGTTTTTT
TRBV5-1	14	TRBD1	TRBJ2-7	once	CASSWGQGSYEQYF	TGCGCCAGCAGCTGGGGACAGGGCTCCTACGAGCAGTACTTC
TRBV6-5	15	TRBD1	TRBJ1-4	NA	CANSPGQGAGEKLFF	TGTGCGAACAGTCCGGGACAGGGGGCGGGCGAAAAACTGTTTTTT
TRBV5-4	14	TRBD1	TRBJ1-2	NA	CASSPRDRAHGYTF	TGTGCCAGCAGCCCCCGGGACAGGGCTCACGGCTACACCTTC
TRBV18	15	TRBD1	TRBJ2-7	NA	CASSPSTGGAYEQYF	TGTGCCAGCTCACCATCGACAGGGGGCGCGTACGAGCAGTACTTC
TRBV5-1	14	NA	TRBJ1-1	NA	CASSYTQGNTEAFF	TGCGCCAGCAGCTATACACAGGGGAACACTGAAGCTTTCTTT
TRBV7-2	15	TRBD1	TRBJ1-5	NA	CASSRSGTELQPQHF	TGTGCCAGCAGCCGTTCCGGGACAGAGCTTCAGCCCCAGCATTTT
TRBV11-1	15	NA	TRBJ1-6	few	CASSLSGQLNSPLHF	TGTGCCAGCAGCTTATCTGGACAGCTAAATTCACCCCTCCACTTT
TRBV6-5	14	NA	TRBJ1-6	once	CAGGGGAENSPLHF	TGTGCCGGGGGTGGGGGAGCAGAAAATTCACCCCTCCACTTT
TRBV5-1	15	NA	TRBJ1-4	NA	CASSLLGADNEKLFF	TGCGCCAGCAGCTTATTAGGGGCCGATAATGAAAAACTGTTTTTT
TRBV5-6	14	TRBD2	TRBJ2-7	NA	CASSLYGGGNEQYF	TGTGCCAGCAGCTTGTACGGGGGGGGGAACGAGCAGTACTTC
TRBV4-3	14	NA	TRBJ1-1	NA	CASSQDETNTEAFF	TGCGCCAGCAGCCAAGATGAAACGAACACTGAAGCTTTCTTT
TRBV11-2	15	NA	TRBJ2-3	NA	CASSLAGFSTDTQYF	TGTGCCAGCAGCTTAGCAGGGTTTAGCACAGATACGCAGTATTTT
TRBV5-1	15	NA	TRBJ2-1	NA	CASSLGGQTYNEQFF	TGCGCCAGCAGCCTGGGGGGTCAGACCTACAATGAGCAGTTCTTC
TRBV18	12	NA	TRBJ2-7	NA	CASSPSSYEQYF	TGTGCCAGCTCACCGTCCTCCTACGAGCAGTACTTC
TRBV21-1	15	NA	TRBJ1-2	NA	CASSVLQGGLSGYTF	TGTGCCAGCAGCGTTCTACAGGGAGGGTTGAGCGGCTACACCTTC
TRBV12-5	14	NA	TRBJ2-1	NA	CASGLEGSLNEQFF	TGTGCTAGTGGCCTGGAAGGGAGTCTGAATGAGCAGTTCTTC
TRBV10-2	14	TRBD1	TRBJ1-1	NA	CASRTGGKNTEAFF	TGCGCCAGCAGGACAGGGGGCAAGAACACTGAAGCTTTCTTT
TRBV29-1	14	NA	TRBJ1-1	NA	CSVEDDQANTEAFF	TGCAGCGTTGAAGATGATCAGGCAAACACTGAAGCTTTCTTT
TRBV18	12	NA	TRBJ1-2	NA	CASAGTNYGYTF	TGTGCCAGCGCGGGGACTAACTATGGCTACACCTTC
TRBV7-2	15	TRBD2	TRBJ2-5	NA	CASSPTSGGSRTQYF	TGTGCCAGCAGCCCGACTAGCGGGGGGTCCAGGACCCAGTACTTC
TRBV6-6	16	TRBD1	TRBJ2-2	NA	CASGDSTGGSTGELFF	TGTGCCAGCGGGGACTCGACAGGGGGGAGCACCGGGGAGCTGTTTTTT
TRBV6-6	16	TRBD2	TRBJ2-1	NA	CASSQTRGLADNEQFF	TGTGCCAGCAGTCAAACCCGGGGACTAGCGGACAATGAGCAGTTCTTC
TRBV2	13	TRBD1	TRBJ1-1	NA	CASISDRDTEAFF	TGTGCCAGCATCTCGGACAGGGACACTGAAGCTTTCTTT
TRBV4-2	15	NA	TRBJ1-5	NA	CASSQVGSSNQPQHF	TGTGCCAGCAGCCAAGTAGGGAGTAGCAATCAGCCCCAGCATTTT
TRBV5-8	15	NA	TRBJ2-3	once	CASSLAGVSTDTQYF	TGTGCCAGCAGCTTGGCAGGGGTGAGCACAGATACGCAGTATTTT
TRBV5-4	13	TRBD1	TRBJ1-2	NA	CASSLETGFGYTF	TGTGCCAGCAGCTTGGAGACAGGGTTTGGCTACACCTTC
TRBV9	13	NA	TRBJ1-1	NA	CASSVSGSTEAFF	TGTGCCAGCAGCGTGTCAGGGTCCACTGAAGCTTTCTTT
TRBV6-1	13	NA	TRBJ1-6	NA	CASSGDHNSPLHF	TGTGCCAGCAGTGGGGATCATAATTCACCCCTCCACTTT
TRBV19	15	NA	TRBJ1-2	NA	CASSIADDSGVPYTF	TGTGCCAGTAGTATCGCGGACGATAGTGGGGTTCCCTACACCTTC
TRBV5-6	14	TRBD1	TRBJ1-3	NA	CASSPTGTGNTIYF	TGTGCCAGCAGCCCGACAGGGACAGGAAACACCATATATTTT
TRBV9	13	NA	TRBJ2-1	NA	CASSVARYNEQFF	TGTGCCAGCAGCGTAGCCAGATACAATGAGCAGTTCTTC
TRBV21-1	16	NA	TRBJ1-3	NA	CASSPRPDISGNTIYF	TGTGCCAGCAGCCCCCGACCGGACATCTCTGGAAACACCATATATTTT
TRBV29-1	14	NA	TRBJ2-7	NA	CSVARGRSSYEQYF	TGCAGCGTTGCCAGGGGACGGAGCTCCTACGAGCAGTACTTC
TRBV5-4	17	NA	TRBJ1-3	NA	CASSLPGQPISGNTIYF	TGTGCCAGCAGCTTACCGGGACAACCAATCTCTGGAAACACCATATATTTT
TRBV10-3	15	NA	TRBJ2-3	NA	CAISDANRDTDTQYF	TGTGCCATCAGTGACGCCAACAGGGATACAGATACGCAGTATTTT
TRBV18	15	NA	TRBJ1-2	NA	CASSAQTGGNYGYTF	TGTGCCAGCTCTGCTCAAACTGGGGGTAACTATGGCTACACCTTC
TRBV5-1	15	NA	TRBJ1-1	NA	CASSVQGSANTEAFF	TGCGCCAGCAGCGTTCAGGGATCGGCGAACACTGAAGCTTTCTTT
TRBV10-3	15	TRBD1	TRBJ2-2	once	CAIKDRAANTGELFF	TGTGCCATCAAGGACAGGGCAGCGAACACCGGGGAGCTGTTTTTT
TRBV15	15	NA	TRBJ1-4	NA	CATSRDVQANEKLFF	TGTGCCACCAGCAGAGATGTACAGGCCAATGAAAAACTGTTTTTT
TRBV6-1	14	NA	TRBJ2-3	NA	CASSEMRSTDTQYF	TGTGCCAGCAGTGAAATGAGGAGCACAGATACGCAGTATTTT
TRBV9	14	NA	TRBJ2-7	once	CASSPPGHHYEQYF	TGTGCCAGCAGCCCCCCCGGGCATCACTACGAGCAGTACTTC
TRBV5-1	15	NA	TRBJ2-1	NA	CASSLGGQTYNEQFF	TGCGCCAGCAGTTTGGGGGGACAAACCTACAATGAGCAGTTCTTC